This T cell receptor beta chain was identified in a study of blood T cell repertoires in COVID-19. The wider study: Cohort 3 recovered donors had two negative PCRs, clearance, or symptom resolution. Samples representing acute and convalescent COVID-19 were sourced from the United States, Italy and Spain. The analysed material was cDNA or gDNA that came from T cells, B-cell-depleted T cells, or PBMCs.

Original processing notes: Scientists estimated how many nucleated cells there were by amplifying reference gene primers. Assay: immunoSEQ multiplex PCR; the TCRdb copy retains only in-frame clones and omits some. V, J and clone size reflect that table, while D and trimming were determined from the DNA. The sample lists fewer than 250,000 clones, over 75% occurring once. V was trimmed by 5 bases and J by 4 bases, leaving 8 bases between them. The germline V gene has CDR1 LNHDA and CDR2 SQIVND (reference sequence). The CDR3 length is 13 residues. The specimen was PBMCs or T cells enriched from blood (not recorded which). This chain connects TRBV19 to TRBJ2-2; the D is unclear. The sequence was obtained from a man aged 25 to 40 in a cohort exposed to, infected with or recovered from COVID-19 (not recorded which). Written as DNA, the CDR3 is TGTGCCAGTAGTTGGAGTTTCACCGGGGAGCTGTTTTTT. This encodes CASSWSFTGELFF.